Described below is a single T cell receptor beta chain sequence and its context. Its specificity is unknown. This sample stems from a study of cytomegalovirus exposure and HLA in healthy donors. It was with 60 Vbeta and 13 Jbeta primers that the PCR ran. Some clones are missing from TCRdb's copy, which holds only in-frame ones; the method was immunoSEQ multiplex PCR. The repertoire consists of 100,000 to 150,000 clones, with 81% occurring once and the leading ten covering about 0.63%. Study results and limitations: TRBV6-2, TRBV6-3 and some other V segments were excluded as indistinguishable. HLA-A and HLA-B allele assignments for most subjects were reportedly predicted accurately using TCR beta sequences.

Deletions cut 6 bases from V and 4 bases from J, with 7 bases between. The CDR3 length is 11 residues. CDR1 SQVTM and CDR2 ANQGSEA come from the germline V gene. Sequenced sample: PBMCs. The rearrangement joins TRBV29-1 to TRBJ1-5, with D tentatively TRBD1 (5 bases). The sequence was obtained from a man younger than 35 in good health and CMV-seronegative. The CDR3 here is CSVGGNQPQHF. DNA of the CDR3: TGCAGCGTGGGGGGGAATCAGCCCCAGCATTTT.